Listed here is a single T cell receptor beta chain. Its matching antigen is unknown. A multiplex PCR was run with 60 Vbeta primers and 13 Jbeta primers. The assay was immunoSEQ multiplex PCR, and TCRdb's table has in-frame clones only and misses some. This table has about 200,000 clones, around nine tenths appearing once. V gave up 4 bases and J gave up 3 bases, with 4 bases separating them. Germline V lookup: CDR1 SGHTA, CDR2 FQGTGA. This CDR3 region has 11 residues. The data were taken from a study of cytomegalovirus exposure and HLA in healthy donors. General observations from the study: The study labeled 164 TCR beta chains cytomegalovirus-associated. In a later analysis, across HLA loci, associated TCR counts were highest for DRB1, lowest for HLA-C.

This chain links TRBV7-3 with TRBJ2-7; no clear D. This receptor was obtained from a woman in her thirties in good health and CMV-seronegative. Sequenced sample: PBMCs. The CDR3 reads CASSSFYEQYF. The CDR3, as DNA: TGTGCCAGCAGCTCATTCTACGAGCAGTACTTC.